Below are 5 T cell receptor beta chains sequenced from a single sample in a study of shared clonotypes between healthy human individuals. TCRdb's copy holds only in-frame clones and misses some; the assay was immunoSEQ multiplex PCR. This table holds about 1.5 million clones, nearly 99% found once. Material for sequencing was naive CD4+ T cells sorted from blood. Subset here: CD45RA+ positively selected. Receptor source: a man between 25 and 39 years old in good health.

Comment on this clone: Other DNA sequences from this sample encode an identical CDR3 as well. CDR3 protein: CASSLGSGETQYF. The CDR3 nucleotides read TGCGCCAGCAGCTTAGGCAGTGGAGAGACCCAGTACTTC. This chain joins TRBV5-1 and TRBJ2-5; D is unresolved. The CDR3 is 13 residues long. The germline gives CDR1 SGHRS, CDR2 YFSETQ. V gave up 2 bases and J gave up 4 bases, with 9 bases separating them.

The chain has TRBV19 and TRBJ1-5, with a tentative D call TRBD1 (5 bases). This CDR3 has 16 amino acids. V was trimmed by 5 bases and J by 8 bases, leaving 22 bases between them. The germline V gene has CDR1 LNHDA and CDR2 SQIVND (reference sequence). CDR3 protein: CASSGLHGTEVKPQHF. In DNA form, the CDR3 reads TGTGCCAGTAGTGGATTACACGGGACGGAGGTAAAGCCCCAGCATTTT.

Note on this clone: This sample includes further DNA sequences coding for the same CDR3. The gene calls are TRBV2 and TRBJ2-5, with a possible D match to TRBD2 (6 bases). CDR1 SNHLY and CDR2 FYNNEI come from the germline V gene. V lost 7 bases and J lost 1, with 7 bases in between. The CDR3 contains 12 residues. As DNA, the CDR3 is TGTGCCAGCATGGGGGGCCAAGAGACCCAGTACTTC. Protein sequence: CASMGGQETQYF.

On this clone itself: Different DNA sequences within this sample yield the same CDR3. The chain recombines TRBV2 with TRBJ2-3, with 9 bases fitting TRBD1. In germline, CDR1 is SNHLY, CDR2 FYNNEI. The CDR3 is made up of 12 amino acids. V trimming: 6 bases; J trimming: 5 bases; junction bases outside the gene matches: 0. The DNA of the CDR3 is TGTGCCAGCAGGGACAGGGGAGATACGCAGTATTTT. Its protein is CASRDRGDTQYF.

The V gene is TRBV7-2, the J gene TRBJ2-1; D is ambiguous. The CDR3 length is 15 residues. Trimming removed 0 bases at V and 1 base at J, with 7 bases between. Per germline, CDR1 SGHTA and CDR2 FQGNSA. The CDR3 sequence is CASSLASTSYNEQFF. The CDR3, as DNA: TGTGCCAGCAGCTTAGCTAGCACGTCCTACAATGAGCAGTTCTTC.